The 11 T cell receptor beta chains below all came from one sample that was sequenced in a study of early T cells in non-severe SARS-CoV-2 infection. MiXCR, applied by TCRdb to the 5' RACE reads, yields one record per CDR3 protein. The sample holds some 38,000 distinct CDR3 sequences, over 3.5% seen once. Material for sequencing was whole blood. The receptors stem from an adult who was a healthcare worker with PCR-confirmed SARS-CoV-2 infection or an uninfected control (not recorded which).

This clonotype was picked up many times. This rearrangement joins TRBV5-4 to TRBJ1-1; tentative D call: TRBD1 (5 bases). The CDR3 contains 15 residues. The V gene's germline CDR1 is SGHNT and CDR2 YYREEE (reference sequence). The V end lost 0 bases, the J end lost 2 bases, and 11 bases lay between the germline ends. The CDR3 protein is CASSLDWGSNTEAFF. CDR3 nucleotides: TGTGCCAGCAGCTTGGATTGGGGCTCCAACACTGAAGCTTTCTTT. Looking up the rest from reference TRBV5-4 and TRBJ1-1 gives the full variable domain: ETGVTQSPTHLIKTRGQQVTLRCSSQSGHNTVSWYQQALGQGPQFIFQYYREEENGRGNFPPRFSGLQFPNYSSELNVNALELDDSALYLCASSLDWGSNTEAFFGQGTRLTVV.

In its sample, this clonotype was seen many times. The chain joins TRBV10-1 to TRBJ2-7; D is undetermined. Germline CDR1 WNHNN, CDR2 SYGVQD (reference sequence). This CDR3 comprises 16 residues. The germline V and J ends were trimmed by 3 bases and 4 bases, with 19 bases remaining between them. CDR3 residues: CASSDLVNSMYYEQYV. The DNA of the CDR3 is TGCGCCAGCAGTGACTTAGTTAACTCAATGTATTACGAGCAGTACGTC.

CDR3 in DNA: TGTGCCAGCAGCCACTCCTACGAGCAGTACTTC. It encodes CASSHSYEQYF. The V call is TRBV14, the J call TRBJ2-7; no clear D gene. V lost 3 bases, J lost 0 bases, and 0 bases lay in between. Germline assignment: CDR1 SGHDN and CDR2 FVKESK. This CDR3 region has 11 residues.

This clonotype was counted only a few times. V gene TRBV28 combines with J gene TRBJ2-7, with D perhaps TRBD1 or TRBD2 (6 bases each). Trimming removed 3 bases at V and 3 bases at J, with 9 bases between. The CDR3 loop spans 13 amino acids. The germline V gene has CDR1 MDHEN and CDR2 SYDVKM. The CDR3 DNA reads TGTGCCAGCAGTTTGGGGGGCAGCTACGAGCAGTACTTC. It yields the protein CASSLGGSYEQYF.

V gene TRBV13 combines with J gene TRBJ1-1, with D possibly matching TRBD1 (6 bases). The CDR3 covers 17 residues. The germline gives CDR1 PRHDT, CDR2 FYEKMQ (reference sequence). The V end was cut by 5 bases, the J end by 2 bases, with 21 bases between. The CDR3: CASSPLGVQGLNTEAFF. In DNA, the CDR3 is TGTGCCAGCAGCCCGCTAGGGGTACAGGGACTAAACACTGAAGCTTTCTTT. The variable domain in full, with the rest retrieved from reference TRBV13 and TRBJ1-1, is AAGVIQSPRHLIKEKRETATLKCYPIPRHDTVYWYQQGPGQDPQFLISFYEKMQSDKGSIPDRFSAQQFSDYHSELNMSSLELGDSALYFCASSPLGVQGLNTEAFFGQGTRLTVV.

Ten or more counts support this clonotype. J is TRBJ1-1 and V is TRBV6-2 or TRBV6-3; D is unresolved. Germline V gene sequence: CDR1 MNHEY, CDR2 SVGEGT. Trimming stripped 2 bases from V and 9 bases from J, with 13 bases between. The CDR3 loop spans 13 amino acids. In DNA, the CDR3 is TGTGCCAGCAGTTACGAGTCTGGCGTACAAGCTTTCTTT. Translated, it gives CASSYESGVQAFF.

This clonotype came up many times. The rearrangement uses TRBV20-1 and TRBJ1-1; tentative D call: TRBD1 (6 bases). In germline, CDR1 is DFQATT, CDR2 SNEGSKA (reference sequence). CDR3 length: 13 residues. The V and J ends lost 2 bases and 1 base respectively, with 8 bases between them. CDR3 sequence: CSARQGTNTEAFF. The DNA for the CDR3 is TGCAGTGCTAGACAGGGGACGAACACTGAAGCTTTCTTT.

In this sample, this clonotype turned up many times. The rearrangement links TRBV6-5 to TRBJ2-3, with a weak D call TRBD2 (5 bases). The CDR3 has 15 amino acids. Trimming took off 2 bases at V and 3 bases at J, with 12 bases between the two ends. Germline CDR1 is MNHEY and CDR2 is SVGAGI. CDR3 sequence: CASSYGGSTTDTQYF. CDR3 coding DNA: TGTGCCAGCAGTTACGGAGGTAGCACAACAGATACGCAGTATTTT.

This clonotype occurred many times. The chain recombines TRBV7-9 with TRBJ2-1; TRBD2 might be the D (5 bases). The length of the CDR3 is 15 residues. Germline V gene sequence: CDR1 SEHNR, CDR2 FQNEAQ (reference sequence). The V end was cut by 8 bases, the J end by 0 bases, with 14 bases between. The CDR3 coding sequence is TGTGCCAGCGGGAGAGGCTCGAGCTCCTACAATGAGCAGTTCTTC. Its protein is CASGRGSSSYNEQFF.

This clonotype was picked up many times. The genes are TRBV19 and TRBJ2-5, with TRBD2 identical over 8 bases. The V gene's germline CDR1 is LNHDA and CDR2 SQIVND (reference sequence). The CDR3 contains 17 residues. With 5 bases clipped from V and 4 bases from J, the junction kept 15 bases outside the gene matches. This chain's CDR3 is CASSPPRTSPSPETQYF. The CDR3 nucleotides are TGTGCCAGTAGTCCCCCCAGGACTAGCCCAAGTCCAGAGACCCAGTACTTC.

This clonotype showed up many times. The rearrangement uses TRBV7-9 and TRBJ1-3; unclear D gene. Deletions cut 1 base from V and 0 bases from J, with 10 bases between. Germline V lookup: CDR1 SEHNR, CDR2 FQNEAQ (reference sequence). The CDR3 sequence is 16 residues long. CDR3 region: CASSLGHVVSGNTIYF. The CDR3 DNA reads TGTGCCAGCAGCTTAGGCCACGTAGTCTCTGGAAACACCATATATTTT.